Following are 5 T cell receptor beta chains from one sample sequenced in a study of vaccination effects on CD4 cells after COVID-19. Assay: immunoSEQ multiplex PCR; the TCRdb copy retains only in-frame clones and omits some. The sample contains about 45,000 clones, roughly 72% of which appear only once. No antigen has been assigned to these receptors. Once cultured for under 11 days, the cells underwent separation to obtain CD4+ T cells. Subjects were given two BNT162b2 or mRNA-1273 vaccine doses. The specimen comprised CD4+ T cells from PBMCs cultured without peptide, sampled after COVID-19 vaccination. The source is a human donor who received a COVID-19 vaccine.

This clone was recorded only once. The V and J genes are TRBV29-1 and TRBJ2-5, with a weak D call TRBD1 (5 bases). The CDR3 consists of 15 residues. The ends were cut back, 6 bases at V and 4 bases at J, with 21 bases in the middle. Germline-derived CDR1 and CDR2 are SQVTM and ANQGSEA. The CDR3 reads CSVDKFQGVGETQYF. CDR3 coding DNA: TGCAGCGTAGATAAGTTCCAGGGTGTCGGAGAGACCCAGTACTTC. Together with reference TRBV29-1 and TRBJ2-5, the CDR3 gives the full variable domain: SAVISQKPSRDICQRGTSLTIQCQVDSQVTMMFWYRQQPGQSLTLIATANQGSEATYESGFVIDKFPISRPNLTFSTLTVSNMSPEDSSIYLCSVDKFQGVGETQYFGPGTRLLVL.

This clone was counted only a few times. The chain combines TRBV7-9 with TRBJ2-7; 11 nucleotides match TRBD1. V trimming: 5 bases; J trimming: 5 bases; junction bases outside the gene matches: 2. CDR1 SEHNR and CDR2 FQNEAQ come from the germline V gene (reference sequence). The CDR3 runs to 13 residues. The CDR3 DNA reads TGTGCCAGCAGCCGGGACAGGGGGGACGAGCAGTACTTC. Translation gives CASSRDRGDEQYF.

This chain links TRBV29-1 with TRBJ2-7; D is possibly TRBD2 (5 bases). With 5 bases removed from V and 3 bases from J, the gap between germline ends came to 11 bases. The CDR3 consists of 12 residues. Germline V gene data show CDR1 as SQVTM and CDR2 as ANQGSEA. DNA for the CDR3: TGCAGCGTTCTGGACGGGAACTACGAGCAGTACTTC. As protein: CSVLDGNYEQYF.

This chain links TRBV29-1 with TRBJ2-1, with D maybe TRBD2 (6 bases). CDR3 length: 14 residues. V lost 5 bases and J 4 bases, leaving 15 bases between the germline ends. Germline CDR1 is SQVTM and CDR2 is ANQGSEA. This CDR3 reads CSVLLLGGYNEQFF. The CDR3, as DNA: TGCAGCGTTTTGTTGCTCGGGGGATACAATGAGCAGTTCTTC.

This sequence joins TRBV9 and TRBJ1-1; maybe TRBD1 (5 bases). The CDR3 is 12 residues long. Trimming shortened V by 3 bases and J by 11 bases, and 14 bases separated the two germline ends. Germline assignment: CDR1 SGDLS and CDR2 YYNGEE. For the CDR3, the DNA is TGTGCCAGCAGCGCTCCGGCCCGGGGCGCTTTCTTT. Its protein is CASSAPARGAFF.